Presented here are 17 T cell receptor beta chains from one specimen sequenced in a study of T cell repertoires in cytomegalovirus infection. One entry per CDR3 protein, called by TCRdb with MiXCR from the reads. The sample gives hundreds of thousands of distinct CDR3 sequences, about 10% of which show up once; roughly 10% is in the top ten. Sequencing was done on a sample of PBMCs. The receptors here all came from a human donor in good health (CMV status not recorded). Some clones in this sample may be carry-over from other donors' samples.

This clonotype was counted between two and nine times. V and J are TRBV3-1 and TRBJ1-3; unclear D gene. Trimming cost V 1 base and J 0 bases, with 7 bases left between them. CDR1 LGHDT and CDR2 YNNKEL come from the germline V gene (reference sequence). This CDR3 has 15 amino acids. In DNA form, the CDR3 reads TGTGCCAGCAGCCAAGTGCGGTTCTCTGGAAACACCATATATTTT. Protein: CASSQVRFSGNTIYF. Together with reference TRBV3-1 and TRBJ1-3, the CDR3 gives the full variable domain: DTAVSQTPKYLVTQMGNDKSIKCEQNLGHDTMYWYKQDSKKFLKIMFSYNNKELIINETVPNRFSPKSPDKAHLNLHINSLELGDSAVYFCASSQVRFSGNTIYFGEGSWLTVV.

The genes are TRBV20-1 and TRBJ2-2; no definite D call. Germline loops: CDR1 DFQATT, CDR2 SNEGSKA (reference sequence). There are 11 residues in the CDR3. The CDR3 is CTSPPTGELFF. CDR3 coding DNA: TGCACCTCGCCGCCCACCGGGGAGCTGTTTTTT.

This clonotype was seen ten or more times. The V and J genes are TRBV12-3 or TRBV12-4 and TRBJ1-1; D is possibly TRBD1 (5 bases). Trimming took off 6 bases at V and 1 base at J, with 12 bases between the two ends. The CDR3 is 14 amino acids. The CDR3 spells CASSRRDGNTEAFF. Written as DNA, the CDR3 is TGTGCCAGCAGCCGGCGGGACGGGAACACTGAAGCTTTCTTT.

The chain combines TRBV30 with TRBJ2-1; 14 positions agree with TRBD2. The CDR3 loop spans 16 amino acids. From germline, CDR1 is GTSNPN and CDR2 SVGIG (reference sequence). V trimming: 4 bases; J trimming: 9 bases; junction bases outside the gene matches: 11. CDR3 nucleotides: TGTGCCTGGAAAACCGGGACTAGCGGGGGCCGGGGTGAGCAGTTCTTC. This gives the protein CAWKTGTSGGRGEQFF.

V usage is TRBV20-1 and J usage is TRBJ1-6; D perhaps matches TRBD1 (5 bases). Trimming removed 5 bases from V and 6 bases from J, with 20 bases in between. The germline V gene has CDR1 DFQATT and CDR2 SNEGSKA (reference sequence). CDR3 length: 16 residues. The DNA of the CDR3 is TGCAGTGCTGGACTCAGGGATGGGAGTCCTAATTCACCCCTCCACTTT. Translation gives CSAGLRDGSPNSPLHF.

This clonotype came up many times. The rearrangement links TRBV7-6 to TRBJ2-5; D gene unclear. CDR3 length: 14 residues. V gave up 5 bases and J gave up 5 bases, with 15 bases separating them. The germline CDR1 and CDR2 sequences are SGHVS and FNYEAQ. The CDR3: CASSPRPVLETQYF. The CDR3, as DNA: TGTGCCAGCAGCCCACGTCCGGTTTTGGAGACCCAGTACTTC.

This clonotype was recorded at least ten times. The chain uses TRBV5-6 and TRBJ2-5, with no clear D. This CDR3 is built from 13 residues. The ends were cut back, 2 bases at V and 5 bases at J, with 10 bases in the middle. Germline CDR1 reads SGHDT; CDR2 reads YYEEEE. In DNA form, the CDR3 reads TGTGCCAGCAGCTTTGGGCCGGAGGAGACCCAGTACTTC. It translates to CASSFGPEETQYF. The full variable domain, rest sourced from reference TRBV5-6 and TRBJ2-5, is DAGVTQSPTHLIKTRGQQVTLRCSPKSGHDTVSWYQQALGQGPQFIFQYYEEEERQRGNFPDRFSGHQFPNYSSELNVNALLLGDSALYLCASSFGPEETQYFGPGTRLLVL.

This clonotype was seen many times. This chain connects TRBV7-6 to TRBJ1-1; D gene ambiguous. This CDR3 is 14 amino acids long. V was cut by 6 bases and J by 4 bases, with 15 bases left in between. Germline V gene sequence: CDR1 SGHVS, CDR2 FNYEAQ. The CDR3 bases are TGTGCCAGCAGTCCTGGCGAGGCCCGCACTGAAGCTTTCTTT. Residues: CASSPGEARTEAFF. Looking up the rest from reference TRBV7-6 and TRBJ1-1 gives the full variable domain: GAGVSQSPRYKVTKRGQDVALRCDPISGHVSLYWYRQALGQGPEFLTYFNYEAQQDKSGLPNDRFSAERPEGSISTLTIQRTEQRDSAMYRCASSPGEARTEAFFGQGTRLTVV.

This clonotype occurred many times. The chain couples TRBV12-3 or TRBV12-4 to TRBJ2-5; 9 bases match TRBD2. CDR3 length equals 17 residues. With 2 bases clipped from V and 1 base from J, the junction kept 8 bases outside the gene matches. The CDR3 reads CASSLSSGGIIQETQYF. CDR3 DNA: TGTGCCAGCAGTTTAAGTAGCGGGGGAATCATCCAAGAGACCCAGTACTTC.

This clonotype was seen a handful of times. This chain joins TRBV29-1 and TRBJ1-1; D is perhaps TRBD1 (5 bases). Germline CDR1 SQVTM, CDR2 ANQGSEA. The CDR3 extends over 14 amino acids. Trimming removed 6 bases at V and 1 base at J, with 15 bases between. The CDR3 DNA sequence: TGCAGCGTCGCGATACGGGGGACGAACACTGAAGCTTTCTTT. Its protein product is CSVAIRGTNTEAFF. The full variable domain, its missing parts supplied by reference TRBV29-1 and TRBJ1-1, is SAVISQKPSRDICQRGTSLTIQCQVDSQVTMMFWYRQQPGQSLTLIATANQGSEATYESGFVIDKFPISRPNLTFSTLTVSNMSPEDSSIYLCSVAIRGTNTEAFFGQGTRLTVV.

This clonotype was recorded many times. In DNA form, the CDR3 reads TGTGCCAGCAGCTTGGTACCAGGGGAGGGCGAGCAGTACTTC. It codes for CASSLVPGEGEQYF. The genes are TRBV5-6 and TRBJ2-7; possible D gene TRBD2, 7 bases. Trimming took off 0 bases at V and 6 bases at J, with 13 bases between the two ends. The CDR3 runs to 14 residues. The germline V gene encodes CDR1 SGHDT and CDR2 YYEEEE. Full variable domain (missing parts from reference TRBV5-6 and TRBJ2-7): DAGVTQSPTHLIKTRGQQVTLRCSPKSGHDTVSWYQQALGQGPQFIFQYYEEEERQRGNFPDRFSGHQFPNYSSELNVNALLLGDSALYLCASSLVPGEGEQYFGPGTRLTVT.

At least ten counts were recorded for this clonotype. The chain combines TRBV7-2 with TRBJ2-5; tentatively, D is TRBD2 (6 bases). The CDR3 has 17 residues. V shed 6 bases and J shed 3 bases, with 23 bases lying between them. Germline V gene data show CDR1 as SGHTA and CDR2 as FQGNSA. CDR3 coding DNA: TGTGCCAGCAGGAACCCACTACCGGGACTCTCCGAAGAGACCCAGTACTTC. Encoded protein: CASRNPLPGLSEETQYF.

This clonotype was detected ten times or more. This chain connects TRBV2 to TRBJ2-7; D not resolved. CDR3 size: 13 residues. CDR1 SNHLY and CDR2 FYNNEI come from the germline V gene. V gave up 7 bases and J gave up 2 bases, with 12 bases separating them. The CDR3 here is CASTDPVPYEQYF. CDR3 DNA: TGTGCCAGCACTGATCCGGTCCCCTACGAGCAGTACTTC.

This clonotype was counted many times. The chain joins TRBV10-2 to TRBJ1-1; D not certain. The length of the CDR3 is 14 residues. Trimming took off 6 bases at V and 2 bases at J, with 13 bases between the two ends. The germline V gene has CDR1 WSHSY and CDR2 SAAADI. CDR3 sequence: CASSSGFTNTEAFF. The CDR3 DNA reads TGCGCCAGCAGCTCCGGGTTTACAAACACTGAAGCTTTCTTT.

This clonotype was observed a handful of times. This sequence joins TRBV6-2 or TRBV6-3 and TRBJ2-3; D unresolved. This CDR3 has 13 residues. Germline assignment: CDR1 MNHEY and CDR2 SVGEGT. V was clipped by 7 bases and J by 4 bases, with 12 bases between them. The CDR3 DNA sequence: TGTGCCAGCACAAACGGGCTGTCAGATACGCAGTATTTT. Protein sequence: CASTNGLSDTQYF.

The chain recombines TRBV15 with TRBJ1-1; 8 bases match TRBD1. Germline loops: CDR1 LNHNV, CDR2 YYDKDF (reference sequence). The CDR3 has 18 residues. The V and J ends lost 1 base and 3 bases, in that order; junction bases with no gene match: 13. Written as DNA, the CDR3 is TGTGCCACCAGCAGAGGGGAAACAGGGGGGTTCCGGGACACTGAAGCTTTCTTT. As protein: CATSRGETGGFRDTEAFF.

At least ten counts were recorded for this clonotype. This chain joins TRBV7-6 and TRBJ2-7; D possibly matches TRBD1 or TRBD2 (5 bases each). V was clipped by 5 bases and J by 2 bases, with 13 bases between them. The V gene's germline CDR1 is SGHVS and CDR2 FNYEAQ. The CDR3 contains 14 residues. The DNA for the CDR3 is TGTGCCAGCAGCCCAGGGACGCTAGCCTACGAGCAGTACTTC. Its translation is CASSPGTLAYEQYF.